The TCR beta chain described here comes from a study of T cell changes during pregnancy in multiple sclerosis. The CDR3 has 13 amino acids. Germline-derived CDR1 and CDR2 are SGHRS and YFSETQ. V lost 4 bases, J lost 1 base, and 8 bases lay in between. Sequencing used immunoSEQ multiplex PCR; TCRdb keeps in-frame clones, though not all of them. Altogether around 50,000 clones are present, approximately 95% being singletons, with the ten largest covering roughly 0.5%. The chain is built from TRBV5-1 and TRBJ1-1; tentative D call: TRBD1 (5 bases). This TCR derives from a female donor with multiple sclerosis, enrolled in a pregnancy study. The material was CD4+ T cells from peripheral blood mononuclear cells, obtained in the first trimester of pregnancy. This chain's CDR3 is CASSAQENTEAFF. The CDR3 DNA follows: TGCGCCAGCAGCGCACAGGAGAACACTGAAGCTTTCTTT.